This T cell receptor (beta chain) was sequenced for a study of shared clonotypes between healthy human individuals. CDR1 and CDR2 from the germline V gene are MNHEY and SVGAGI. Trimming stripped 5 bases from V and 4 bases from J, with 17 bases between. CDR3 size: 15 residues. Some clones are missing from TCRdb's copy, which holds only in-frame ones; the method was immunoSEQ multiplex PCR. The sample has fewer than 850,000 clones; around 96% are singletons. Selected positively for CCR7 and CD45RO-negative, naive CD8 cells excluded terminally differentiated effector memory CD45RA+ cells. Sequenced sample: naive CD8+ T cells sorted from blood. V is TRBV6-5 and J is TRBJ2-5; perhaps TRBD1 as D (8 bases). This clonotype was obtained from a man aged 30 to 39 in good health. The DNA for the CDR3 is TGTGCCAGCAGTATGACAGGGGAGGGAGCAGAGACCCAGTACTTC. Protein sequence: CASSMTGEGAETQYF.